This entry lists 22 T cell receptor beta chains sequenced from one sample in a study of human T cells and chemical hapten exposure. Time point in this sample: patch test 1, 2 weeks after DPC sensitization. Treatment indicated: therapeutic diphenylcyclopropenone sensitization with weekly scalp DPC. TCRdb processed the RACE reads anew with MiXCR; each CDR3 protein has one entry. In the table there are some 94,000 distinct CDR3 sequences, around 11% of which are singletons. The material was whole blood, obtained in connection with sensitization to the hapten diphenylcyclopropenone (DPC). The origin of the receptors is a woman in her forties with alopecia areata. Some clones in this sample may be carry-over from other donors' samples.

The CDR3 region has the DNA TGTGCCAGCAGCTTAGCAACCATTCCCGGAGCTTTCTTT. Its translation: CASSLATIPGAFF. The V call is TRBV7-9, the J call TRBJ1-1; no firm D call. Germline CDR1 and CDR2: SEHNR and FQNEAQ (reference sequence). V was trimmed by 0 bases and J by 10 bases, leaving 12 bases between them. There are 13 residues in the CDR3. Looking up the rest from reference TRBV7-9 and TRBJ1-1 gives the full variable domain: DTGVSQNPRHKITKRGQNVTFRCDPISEHNRLYWYRQTLGQGPEFLTYFQNEAQLEKSRLLSDRFSAERPKGSFSTLEIQRTEQGDSAMYLCASSLATIPGAFFGQGTRLTVV.

The table lists this clonotype with many counts. This sequence joins TRBV3-1 and TRBJ1-5; no firm D call. V was trimmed by 5 bases and J by 3 bases, leaving 5 bases between them. Looked up from germline, CDR1 is LGHDT and CDR2 is YNNKEL (reference sequence). The CDR3 is 12 amino acids. The CDR3 loop is CASSALNQPQHF. The DNA of the CDR3 is TGTGCCAGCAGCGCACTCAATCAGCCCCAGCATTTT.

The sample holds a few counts of this clonotype. J is TRBJ2-1 and V is TRBV7-6; possibly TRBD1 or TRBD2 for D (5 bases each). The germline V and J ends were trimmed by 1 base and 6 bases, with 13 bases remaining between them. Germline-derived CDR1 and CDR2 are SGHVS and FNYEAQ. This CDR3 has 15 residues. The CDR3 nucleotides read TGTGCCAGCAGCTTAGGGGGGTGGCAGTCCAATGAGCAGTTCTTC. It encodes CASSLGGWQSNEQFF.

At least ten counts were recorded for this clonotype. The rearrangement links TRBV20-1 to TRBJ2-3; D call uncertain. The V end was cut by 2 bases, the J end by 1 base, with 10 bases between. CDR1 is DFQATT, CDR2 SNEGSKA, per germline (reference sequence). This CDR3 region has 14 residues. CDR3 sequence reads: CSARLAGGTDTQYF. The CDR3 DNA is TGCAGTGCTAGACTCGCCGGCGGCACAGATACGCAGTATTTT.

This chain connects TRBV12-3 or TRBV12-4 to TRBJ2-2, with D possibly being TRBD2 (6 bases). CDR3 length: 14 residues. With 2 bases removed from V and 7 bases from J, the gap between germline ends came to 11 bases. The CDR3 spells CASSLRGNSGELFF. DNA of the CDR3: TGTGCCAGCAGTTTACGGGGGAATAGCGGGGAGCTGTTTTTT.

The table lists this clonotype with a few counts. This chain connects TRBV18 to TRBJ1-4; the D is unclear. Trimming left V 1 base short and J 7 bases short, with 10 bases between. From germline, CDR1 is KGHSH and CDR2 LQKENI. This CDR3 comprises 14 residues. The CDR3 DNA reads TGTGCCAGCTCACCACAGGGAGGGAGTGAAAAACTGTTTTTT. This codes for CASSPQGGSEKLFF.

In this sample, this clonotype turned up a few times. CDR3 sequence: CASSPATGTYEQYF. The CDR3 DNA sequence: TGTGCCAGCAGTCCGGCGACAGGAACCTACGAGCAGTACTTC. The rearrangement joins TRBV25-1 to TRBJ2-7; TRBD1 is a possible D gene (6 bases). The length of the CDR3 is 14 residues. V was shortened by 5 bases and J by 2 bases, with 13 bases between the two germline ends. Germline V CDR1 and CDR2: MGHDK, SYGVNS.

This clonotype was picked up a small number of times. V and J are TRBV5-4 and TRBJ2-7; D is uncertain. CDR1 is SGHNT, CDR2 YYREEE, per germline (reference sequence). This CDR3 is built from 10 residues. The V and J ends lost 3 bases and 9 bases respectively, with 7 bases between them. The CDR3 DNA reads as TGTGCCAGCAGCTGCATGTGGCAGTACTTC. Amino acids: CASSCMWQYF. Using reference TRBV5-4 and TRBJ2-7 for the parts outside the CDR3, the full variable domain is ETGVTQSPTHLIKTRGQQVTLRCSSQSGHNTVSWYQQALGQGPQFIFQYYREEENGRGNFPPRFSGLQFPNYSSELNVNALELDDSALYLCASSCMWQYFGPGTRLTVT.

This clonotype has ten or more counts. The genes are TRBV7-2 and TRBJ2-5, with 7 bases that match TRBD2. V dropped 4 bases and J dropped 0; count of bases not matched to a gene: 5. The germline gives CDR1 SGHTA, CDR2 FQGNSA. The CDR3 totals 15 residues. The DNA for the CDR3 is TGTGCCAGCAGCTATGCCGGGACTAACCAAGAGACCCAGTACTTC. This sequence encodes CASSYAGTNQETQYF.

This chain uses TRBV3-1 with TRBJ2-1; TRBD2 matches at 11 bases. Germline V gene sequence: CDR1 LGHDT, CDR2 YNNKEL (reference sequence). The J segment lost 5 bases and the V segment lost 9 bases, leaving 6 bases of the junction unmatched. This CDR3 has 14 residues. Here the CDR3 DNA reads TGTGCCAGTGGAGGACTAGCGGGTAACAATGAGCAGTTCTTC. Translated, it gives CASGGLAGNNEQFF.

This clonotype turned up a few times. The chain links TRBV7-3 to TRBJ1-1; D not certain. Trimming left V 4 bases short and J 9 bases short, with 15 bases between. The germline CDR1 and CDR2 sequences are SGHTA and FQGTGA. The CDR3 extends over 13 amino acids. For the CDR3, the DNA is TGTGCCAGCAGCTCAACGAGCGGCCGGAAAGCTTTCTTT. Protein sequence: CASSSTSGRKAFF.

Ten or more counts support this clonotype. V is TRBV18 and J is TRBJ2-3; no reliable D call. Germline CDR1 is KGHSH and CDR2 is LQKENI. The V end lost 0 bases, the J end lost 1 base, and 2 bases lay between the germline ends. This CDR3 is built from 13 residues. In nucleotides, the CDR3 is TGTGCCAGCTCACCACCAGGCACAGATACGCAGTATTTT. Translation gives CASSPPGTDTQYF.

This chain connects TRBV28 to TRBJ2-7; 8 bases are shared with TRBD2. Germline CDR1 and CDR2: MDHEN and SYDVKM. CDR3 length: 14 amino acids. V dropped 2 bases and J dropped 4; count of bases not matched to a gene: 4. The CDR3 region has the DNA TGTGCCAGCAGTTTACCGGGAGGGATTTACGAGCAGTACTTC. Amino acid sequence: CASSLPGGIYEQYF.

The table lists this clonotype with a few counts. The CDR3 nucleotides are TGCGCCAGCAGCCAAGATCCTCCGAGCTCCTACAATGAGCAGTTCTTC. Residues: CASSQDPPSSYNEQFF. The chain recombines TRBV4-3 with TRBJ2-1; D is unclear. Germline V lookup: CDR1 LGHNA, CDR2 YSLEER. Trimming left V 0 bases short and J 0 bases short, with 9 bases between. This CDR3 is 16 amino acids long.

V and J are TRBV29-1 and TRBJ2-7; a weak D match, TRBD2 (6 bases). The ends were cut back, 7 bases at V and 4 bases at J, with 8 bases in the middle. CDR1 is SQVTM and CDR2 is ANQGSEA in the germline V gene. The CDR3 contains 10 residues. CDR3 coding DNA: TGCAGCGGGGGGGAATACGAGCAGTACTTC. This translates into CSGGEYEQYF.

The genes are TRBV24-1 and TRBJ2-1, with unresolved D. Germline values: CDR1 KGHDR, CDR2 SFDVKD. The CDR3 loop spans 11 amino acids. With 5 bases removed from V and 9 bases from J, the gap between germline ends came to 7 bases. The CDR3 nucleotides read TGTGCCACCAGTGCGGGCAGTGAGCAGTTCTTC. Translating it yields CATSAGSEQFF.

In the case of this clonotype: The CDR3 carries no conserved terminal phenylalanine or tryptophan, so it likely arises from a read error. V gene TRBV18 combines with J gene TRBJ1-1; TRBD1 agrees at 7 bases. This CDR3 has 14 residues. Germline lookup yields CDR1 KGHSH and CDR2 LQKENI. Trimming at V came to 4 bases and at J to 5 bases, leaving 7 bases not matched to a gene. The CDR3 DNA is TGTGCCAGCTCACAGGGCCAACAGGGGACTGAAGCTTTCCTT. Amino acids: CASSQGQQGTEAFL.

This clonotype showed up just a few times. The chain links TRBV20-1 to TRBJ1-4, with a weak D call TRBD1 (6 bases). Germline-derived CDR1 and CDR2 are DFQATT and SNEGSKA (reference sequence). This CDR3 region has 14 residues. Trimming left V 6 bases short and J 8 bases short, with 19 bases between. The CDR3 DNA reads as TGCAGTGCCACCCCCCCACCTGGGGGCGAAAAACTGTTTTTT. As protein: CSATPPPGGEKLFF.

Written as DNA, the CDR3 is TGTGCCAGCAGCCCGCAACAGGGGGCGGTATACGAGCAGTACTTC. Encoded protein: CASSPQQGAVYEQYF. The V gene is TRBV7-6, the J gene TRBJ2-7, with TRBD1 matching over 9 bases. Germline CDR1 is SGHVS and CDR2 is FNYEAQ. This CDR3 comprises 15 residues. V shed 5 bases and J 4 bases; nucleotides not matched to a gene: 9.

This clonotype was counted at least ten times. The chain combines TRBV3-1 with TRBJ1-4; D possibly corresponds to TRBD1 (5 bases). The CDR3 totals 19 residues. Deletions cut 1 base from V and 0 bases from J, with 18 bases between. In germline, CDR1 is LGHDT, CDR2 YNNKEL (reference sequence). The CDR3 DNA sequence: TGTGCCAGCAGCCAAGGGCTTGCCGGGACTCATACAACTAATGAAAAACTGTTTTTT. Encoded protein: CASSQGLAGTHTTNEKLFF. The complete variable domain, with remaining parts taken from reference TRBV3-1 and TRBJ1-4, reads DTAVSQTPKYLVTQMGNDKSIKCEQNLGHDTMYWYKQDSKKFLKIMFSYNNKELIINETVPNRFSPKSPDKAHLNLHINSLELGDSAVYFCASSQGLAGTHTTNEKLFFGSGTQLSVL.

This clonotype was seen a few times. This chain links TRBV24-1 with TRBJ2-2, with 9 bases aligning to TRBD1. This CDR3 spans 16 amino acids. Germline V gives CDR1 KGHDR, CDR2 SFDVKD. After removal of 3 bases from V and 2 bases from J, the junction contained 3 bases not matched to a gene. CDR3 coding DNA: TGTGCCACCAGTGATGTGGACAGGGGTAACACCGGGGAGCTGTTTTTT. Translation: CATSDVDRGNTGELFF.

This clonotype was detected ten times or more. The gene calls are TRBV29-1 and TRBJ2-7; TRBD1 agrees at 8 bases. After removal of 8 bases from V and 6 bases from J, the junction contained 6 bases not matched to a gene. CDR1 is SQVTM and CDR2 is ANQGSEA in the germline V gene. This CDR3 spans 11 amino acids. The chain's CDR3 is CSTGDRIEQYF. CDR3 sequence (DNA): TGCAGCACCGGGGACAGGATCGAGCAGTACTTC.